The next 20 T cell receptor beta chains were all read from a single sample in a study of cytomegalovirus exposure and HLA in healthy donors. The PCR made use of 60 Vbeta and 13 Jbeta primers. Here immunoSEQ multiplex PCR was the method, and the copy in TCRdb shows in-frame clones only, minus some. The sample holds about 130,000 clones, 76% seen once. Sequenced: PBMCs. The receptors stem from a man in his forties in good health and CMV-seronegative.

The chain employs TRBV19 and TRBJ1-2, with D maybe TRBD1 (6 bases). Deletions cut 6 bases from V and 7 bases from J, with 12 bases between. Germline V gene lookup returns CDR1 LNHDA and CDR2 SQIVND (reference sequence). This CDR3 comprises 12 residues. The CDR3 DNA reads as TGTGCCAGTAGGAGGAAGGGGGTTGGCTACACCTTC. It specifies CASRRKGVGYTF. The variable domain in full, with the rest retrieved from reference TRBV19 and TRBJ1-2, is DGGITQSPKYLFRKEGQNVTLSCEQNLNHDAMYWYRQDPGQGLRLIYYSQIVNDFQKGDIAEGYSVSREKKESFPLTVTSAQKNPTAFYLCASRRKGVGYTFGSGTRLTVV.

This clone has just a few counts. The chain couples TRBV6-5 to TRBJ2-3; TRBD1 agrees at 8 bases. The V segment lost 0 bases and the J segment 5 bases; nucleotides outside the gene matches: 7. CDR1 is MNHEY and CDR2 is SVGAGI in the germline V gene. This CDR3 has 16 amino acids. The CDR3 region has the DNA TGTGCCAGCAGTTACTCACCAGGGGGCTTTGGAGATACGCAGTATTTT. Translation gives CASSYSPGGFGDTQYF.

The chain carries TRBV6-5 and TRBJ2-7; maybe TRBD1 (5 bases). Deletions cut 4 bases from V and 3 bases from J, with 16 bases between. Germline CDR1 MNHEY, CDR2 SVGAGI. CDR3 length: 15 amino acids. CDR3 amino acids: CASSFTMAGNYEQYF. The CDR3 DNA reads as TGTGCCAGCAGTTTCACTATGGCAGGGAACTACGAGCAGTACTTC.

The chain combines TRBV19 with TRBJ2-7, with 9 bases fitting TRBD1. The CDR3 covers 14 residues. After removal of 4 bases from V and 9 bases from J, the junction contained 10 bases not matched to a gene. CDR1 is LNHDA and CDR2 is SQIVND in the germline V gene (reference sequence). For the CDR3, the DNA is TGTGCCAGTAGTACCCAAGGACAGGGGACGGCGCAGTACTTC. Its translation is CASSTQGQGTAQYF.

The chain recombines TRBV11-3 with TRBJ2-3; D gene unclear. V shed 0 bases and J shed 3 bases, with 4 bases lying between them. Germline CDR1 reads SGHNT; CDR2 reads YENEEA. This CDR3 comprises 13 residues. Here the CDR3 DNA reads TGTGCCAGCAGCTTAGATCAGACAGATACGCAGTATTTT. Protein: CASSLDQTDTQYF.

Here the CDR3 DNA reads TGTGCCATCAGTGATTCCGGGACAGGTCAGCCCTACGAGCAGTACTTC. As protein: CAISDSGTGQPYEQYF. V usage is TRBV10-3 and J usage is TRBJ2-5, with 8 bases aligning to TRBD1. The closer fit of TRBJ2-7 to the DNA end suggests the J call may be wrong. Germline lookup yields CDR1 ENHRY and CDR2 SYGVKD. The CDR3 sequence is 16 residues long.

The rearrangement joins TRBV19 to TRBJ1-2; TRBD1 matches at 9 bases. The germline gives CDR1 LNHDA, CDR2 SQIVND (reference sequence). The CDR3 has 15 amino acids. V trimming: 3 bases; J trimming: 3 bases; junction bases outside the gene matches: 5. CDR3 in DNA: TGTGCCAGTAGTATGGAACAGGGGGCATACTATGGCTACACCTTC. It encodes CASSMEQGAYYGYTF.

This sequence joins TRBV6-5 and TRBJ2-1, with 8 bases matching TRBD2. The CDR3 loop spans 15 amino acids. With 0 bases clipped from V and 6 bases from J, the junction kept 4 bases outside the gene matches. Germline CDR1 and CDR2: MNHEY and SVGAGI. In nucleotides, the CDR3 is TGTGCCAGCAGTTACTCGTTCGGGGGGGGCAATGAGCAGTTCTTC. Translating it yields CASSYSFGGGNEQFF.

In its sample, this clone was seen a few times. The chain recombines TRBV7-9 with TRBJ2-2, with 9 bases aligning to TRBD1. The V gene end was trimmed by 5 bases and the J gene end by 6 bases; junction bases not matched to a gene: 7. Germline CDR1 and CDR2: SEHNR and FQNEAQ (reference sequence). The CDR3 runs to 15 residues. The CDR3 DNA reads as TGTGCCAGCAGCCAGACCGGGACAGGGTCCGGGGAGCTGTTTTTT. It yields the protein CASSQTGTGSGELFF.

The J gene is TRBJ1-1, the V gene TRBV4-2; 7 positions match TRBD1. Per germline, CDR1 LGHNA and CDR2 YNFKEQ. The CDR3 is made up of 15 amino acids. Germline trimming cut 4 bases from V and 2 bases from J; bases unmatched to any gene: 7. The CDR3 coding sequence is TGTGCCAGCAGCCGGGGAGGACAGGCCAACACTGAAGCTTTCTTT. It yields the protein CASSRGGQANTEAFF.

The CDR3 loop reads CASSFGRQLFTGANVLTF. The CDR3 region has the DNA TGTGCCAGCAGCTTCGGCCGACAGCTATTTACTGGGGCCAACGTCCTGACTTTC. This chain joins TRBV5-5 and TRBJ2-6; tentatively, D is TRBD1 (5 bases). Trimming shortened V by 2 bases and J by 2 bases, and 17 bases separated the two germline ends. Germline V lookup: CDR1 SGHKS, CDR2 YYEKEE (reference sequence). This CDR3 spans 18 amino acids.

This clone was observed a single time. The rearrangement uses TRBV19 and TRBJ2-5; D is unclear. Germline V gene sequence: CDR1 LNHDA, CDR2 SQIVND (reference sequence). V lost 4 bases and J 2 bases, leaving 5 bases between the germline ends. The CDR3 is 12 residues long. CDR3 loop: CASSSPQETQYF. CDR3 DNA sequence: TGTGCCAGTAGTAGTCCGCAAGAGACCCAGTACTTC.

This clone was picked up one time. The J gene is TRBJ2-3, the V gene TRBV10-3; the match to TRBD2 covers 11 bases. The CDR3 runs 16 residues. Germline values: CDR1 ENHRY, CDR2 SYGVKD. With V trimmed by 0 bases and J by 4 bases, 3 bases remained unmatched. The CDR3 spells CAISESTSGNADTQYF. CDR3 DNA: TGTGCCATCAGTGAGTCGACTAGCGGGAATGCAGATACGCAGTATTTT.

V gene TRBV28 combines with J gene TRBJ2-3, with D possibly matching TRBD2 (6 bases). The CDR3 totals 14 residues. The V gene lost 7 bases and the J gene lost 6 bases, with 17 bases spanning the gap. Germline-derived CDR1 and CDR2 are MDHEN and SYDVKM. CDR3 sequence (DNA): TGTGCCAGCACGTGGGGTACTAGCAAGGATACGCAGTATTTT. Its protein is CASTWGTSKDTQYF.

This chain links TRBV29-1 with TRBJ2-1, with 8 bases identical to TRBD1. The germline V gene encodes CDR1 SQVTM and CDR2 ANQGSEA. CDR3 size: 13 residues. J was trimmed by 6 bases and V by 7 bases; bases with no gene match: 8. The CDR3 is CSADSQGGNEQFF. CDR3 bases: TGCAGCGCCGATTCACAGGGGGGCAATGAGCAGTTCTTC.

This rearrangement joins TRBV7-9 to TRBJ2-3; 9 bases align to TRBD2. V lost 7 bases, J lost 3 bases, and 8 bases stayed unmatched. The CDR3 runs to 15 residues. The germline V gene has CDR1 SEHNR and CDR2 FQNEAQ (reference sequence). The CDR3 DNA is TGTGCCAGCACCCCGGCTAGCGGGGAAACAGATACGCAGTATTTT. Protein: CASTPASGETDTQYF.

The chain carries TRBV7-2 and TRBJ2-7; 7 nucleotides align to TRBD2. In germline, CDR1 is SGHTA, CDR2 FQGNSA. This CDR3 has 15 residues. V lost 5 bases to trimming and J lost 6 bases; unmatched junction nucleotides: 13. CDR3 nucleotides: TGTGCCAGCAGCCCAGCCGGGACTACAAATGGCGAGCAGTACTTC. Its translation is CASSPAGTTNGEQYF.

This chain links TRBV6-8 with TRBJ2-7; TRBD2 aligns across 11 bases. This CDR3 spans 17 amino acids. Germline V gene data show CDR1 as MNHGY and CDR2 as SAAAGT. Unmatched junction bases numbered 15, after V lost 10 bases and J lost 1 base. CDR3 sequence reads: CATPVAGGILVSYEQYF. The CDR3 coding sequence is TGTGCCACCCCGGTAGCGGGAGGGATATTAGTTTCCTACGAGCAGTACTTC.

Notes on this clone: This same CDR3 is encoded by further DNA sequences in the sample. The chain carries TRBV7-9 and TRBJ2-7; no clear D gene. Germline-derived CDR1 and CDR2 are SEHNR and FQNEAQ (reference sequence). V lost 5 bases, J lost 6 bases, and 8 bases lay in between. CDR3 length: 11 amino acids. In nucleotides, the CDR3 is TGTGCCAGCAGCCCGTCCCTCGAGCAGTACTTC. It is translated as CASSPSLEQYF.

The chain uses TRBV6-1 and TRBJ2-4, with D possibly TRBD1 on 6 matching bases. CDR3 length: 15 residues. V was clipped by 1 base and J by 5 bases, with 12 bases between them. Germline CDR1 is MNHNS and CDR2 is SASEGT. CDR3 DNA sequence: TGTGCCAGCAGTGAAGAGCGCACAGGGCAAAACATTCAGTACTTC. Translated: CASSEERTGQNIQYF.